This TCR beta chain was observed in a study of blood T cell repertoires in COVID-19. Background on the study: Some COVID-19 samples were acute and others convalescent; all came from the United States, Italy and Spain. Sample material is recorded as cDNA or gDNA derived from T cells, B-cell-depleted T cells, or PBMCs.

This CDR3 comprises 16 residues. The germline V gene has CDR1 LGHDT and CDR2 YNNKEL (reference sequence). V was clipped by 4 bases and J by 0 bases; unmatched bases: 3. The method was immunoSEQ multiplex PCR; TCRdb's version includes in-frame clones alone and lacks a portion of them. The repertoire holds about 34,000 clones, with more than 65% as singletons. Those enrolled in Seattle joined during active infection and were followed longitudinally afterward. Sequences were obtained from peripheral blood. This sequence joins TRBV3-1 (or the pseudogene TRBV3-2) and TRBJ2-5; 12 nucleotides line up with TRBD2. This receptor was obtained from a man between 70 and 80 years old with COVID-19, enrolled during active disease. The chain's CDR3 is CASSLRLAGDQETQYF. In DNA, the CDR3 is TGTGCCAGCAGCCTCCGACTAGCGGGGGACCAAGAGACCCAGTACTTC.